This T cell receptor (beta chain) comes out of a study of blood T cell repertoires in COVID-19. V shed 4 bases and J 10 bases; nucleotides not matched to a gene: 13. This CDR3 comprises 14 residues. Germline CDR1 and CDR2: SGHRS and YFSETQ. Participant-reported clinical history was the basis for cohort assignment. Clones were read by immunoSEQ multiplex PCR, and TCRdb kept only the in-frame ones, dropping some. The sample consists of about 430,000 clones, roughly 90% of them appearing once. The sequence came from a woman aged 25 to 39 with acute COVID-19. Sequenced: PBMCs or T cells enriched from blood (not recorded which). This chain uses TRBV5-1 with TRBJ2-7; 8 nucleotides line up with TRBD1. CDR3 coding DNA: TGCGCCAGCAGCCCACAGCTTCAGGGGGCCTATCAGTACTTC. Amino acid sequence: CASSPQLQGAYQYF. The complete variable domain, with remaining parts taken from reference TRBV5-1 and TRBJ2-7, reads KAGVTQTPRYLIKTRGQQVTLSCSPISGHRSVSWYQQTPGQGLQFLFEYFSETQRNKGNFPGRFSGRQFSNSRSEMNVSTLELGDSALYLCASSPQLQGAYQYFGPGTRLTVT.